This paragraph reports one T cell receptor (beta chain). As yet, its antigen is unknown. These data come from a study of cytomegalovirus exposure and HLA in healthy donors. Study results and caveats: Common viral pathogens (according to a later analysis) appeared linked to several of the most significant clusters. Associated with cytomegalovirus, according to the listing, were 150 to 200 TCR beta chains. Across donors, most TCRs were seen rarely, yet some public ones were widespread.

The germline V gene has CDR1 ENHRY and CDR2 SYGVKD. The V segment lost 9 bases and the J segment 3 bases; nucleotides outside the gene matches: 1. The length of the CDR3 is 11 residues. The PCR made use of 60 Vbeta and 13 Jbeta primers. Produced via immunoSEQ multiplex PCR; TCRdb's table is partial and in-frame only. This sample yields roughly 110,000 clones, of which about 72% are seen a single time; 2% to 3% belongs to the top ten. This sequence joins TRBV10-3 and TRBJ1-2, with 7 bases aligning to TRBD1. Material for sequencing was PBMCs. This clonotype was sampled from a man between 18 and 35 years old in good health and CMV-seronegative. The CDR3 here is CAIGTDYGYTF. CDR3 bases: TGTGCCATAGGGACAGACTATGGCTACACCTTC.